Below, 25 T cell receptor beta chains from the same sample are listed, as sequenced in a study of TIL therapy for anti-PD-1-resistant metastatic lung cancer. As for time point: pre-treatment sample, taken before nivolumab and TIL therapy. The libraries were made with immunoSEQ v3. Clones were sequenced by immunoSEQ multiplex PCR, and TCRdb holds only the in-frame ones, with some missing. Of roughly 20,000 clones in the sample, 75% to 80% were seen once. The sample in question was blood, obtained at baseline. These receptors all stem from a person aged 25 to 80 with non-small cell lung cancer.

The gene calls are TRBV10-1 and TRBJ1-2; D is uncertain. V was cut by 2 bases and J by 6 bases, with 13 bases left in between. The CDR3 spans 14 residues. CDR1 WNHNN and CDR2 SYGVQD come from the germline V gene (reference sequence). In DNA form, the CDR3 reads TGCGCCAGCAGTGAGACAGCCCCGCGGGATGGCTACACCTTC. Its translation is CASSETAPRDGYTF.

V and J are TRBV29-1 and TRBJ1-4; unclear D gene. The V end lost 6 bases, the J end lost 3 bases, and 8 bases lay between the germline ends. The CDR3 extends over 12 amino acids. Germline assignment: CDR1 SQVTM and CDR2 ANQGSEA. In DNA form, the CDR3 reads TGCAGCGTGTTGGAGTCTAATGAAAAACTGTTTTTT. This sequence encodes CSVLESNEKLFF.

V gene TRBV15 combines with J gene TRBJ1-4; 7 positions match TRBD1. CDR3 size: 15 residues. V lost 5 bases, J lost 8 bases, and 11 bases stayed unmatched. Germline V gene sequence: CDR1 LNHNV, CDR2 YYDKDF (reference sequence). DNA of the CDR3: TGTGCCACCAGCGATAGGAGGGGGCAACGGGAAAAACTGTTTTTT. Its translation: CATSDRRGQREKLFF. The variable domain in full, completed from reference TRBV15 and TRBJ1-4, reads DAMVIQNPRYQVTQFGKPVTLSCSQTLNHNVMYWYQQKSSQAPKLLFHYYDKDFNNEADTPDNFQSRRPNTSFCFLDIRSPGLGDTAMYLCATSDRRGQREKLFFGSGTQLSVL.

The DNA for the CDR3 is TGTGCTAGTGGTTTGGAGACAGGGGGAAACTATGGCTACACCTTC. Translated: CASGLETGGNYGYTF. The chain couples TRBV12-5 to TRBJ1-2; TRBD1 agrees at 9 bases. Germline V lookup: CDR1 LGHNT, CDR2 FRNRAP. The CDR3 runs 15 residues. J lost 2 bases, V lost 1 base, and 2 bases had no gene match. Together with reference TRBV12-5 and TRBJ1-2, the CDR3 gives the full variable domain: DARVTQTPRHKVTEMGQEVTMRCQPILGHNTVFWYRQTMMQGLELLAYFRNRAPLDDSGMPKDRFSAEMPDATLATLKIQPSEPRDSAVYFCASGLETGGNYGYTFGSGTRLTVV.

This clone was picked up a small number of times. This chain's CDR3 is CASSQAGAAFF. As DNA, the CDR3 is TGTGCCAGCAGCCAAGCCGGGGCGGCTTTCTTT. The V call is TRBV6-5, the J call TRBJ1-1; D is perhaps TRBD1 (5 bases). This CDR3 region has 11 residues. Looked up from germline, CDR1 is MNHEY and CDR2 is SVGAGI. Trimming stripped 6 bases from V and 11 bases from J, with 13 bases between.

This clone was seen once. The chain has TRBV11-1 and TRBJ2-7, with 7 nucleotides matching TRBD2. Trimming took 1 base from V and 2 from J; bases not matched to a gene: 5. Germline CDR1 SGHAT, CDR2 FQDESV (reference sequence). The CDR3 extends over 15 amino acids. The CDR3 coding sequence is TGTGCCAGCAGCTTAGGAGGGAGGGCAACCTACGAGCAGTACTTC. Amino acids: CASSLGGRATYEQYF.

The count of this clone is one. This sequence joins TRBV28 and TRBJ2-1; a weak D match, TRBD2 (6 bases). Germline V gene sequence: CDR1 MDHEN, CDR2 SYDVKM. Trimming left V 3 bases short and J 0 bases short, with 21 bases between. The CDR3 spans 19 residues. The CDR3 nucleotides are TGTGCCAGCAGTTTTCCGGGACTCGAGCGACCTAGCTCCTACAATGAGCAGTTCTTC. The encoded protein is CASSFPGLERPSSYNEQFF.

CDR3 sequence (DNA): TGTGCCAGCAGCCAAGATGGGGCTAGCGGGGGGGCCGGATCCTACGAGCAGTACTTC. Its translation: CASSQDGASGGAGSYEQYF. This chain connects TRBV4-2 to TRBJ2-7; 12 bases are shared with TRBD2. Germline loops: CDR1 LGHNA, CDR2 YNFKEQ. V was clipped by 0 bases and J by 1 base; unmatched bases: 10. The CDR3 contains 19 residues.

The CDR3, as DNA: TGTGCCAGCAGTGAAGCTCGGGGGGTTGGTGAGCAGTACTTC. Amino acid sequence: CASSEARGVGEQYF. The rearrangement uses TRBV2 and TRBJ2-7; 7 bases are shared with TRBD2. After removal of 0 bases from V and 7 bases from J, the junction contained 6 bases not matched to a gene. This CDR3 spans 14 amino acids. In germline, CDR1 is SNHLY, CDR2 FYNNEI.

Only one count was recorded for this clone. The rearrangement links TRBV28 to TRBJ2-7; the match to TRBD2 covers 8 bases. CDR1 MDHEN and CDR2 SYDVKM come from the germline V gene. With 8 bases clipped from V and 2 bases from J, the junction kept 11 bases outside the gene matches. The CDR3 is 15 residues long. In DNA, the CDR3 is TGTGCCAGCCTCACCCGGACTAGCCCTCCCTACGAGCAGTACTTC. It yields the protein CASLTRTSPPYEQYF.

V gene TRBV20-1 combines with J gene TRBJ2-1, with D uncertain. The CDR3 consists of 11 residues. The V gene lost 5 bases and the J gene lost 4 bases, with 6 bases spanning the gap. CDR1 and CDR2 from the germline V gene are DFQATT and SNEGSKA (reference sequence). The CDR3 loop is CSARPYNEQFF. For the CDR3, the DNA is TGCAGTGCTCGCCCGTACAATGAGCAGTTCTTC.

The V gene is TRBV10-3, the J gene TRBJ1-3; D is uncertain. In germline, CDR1 is ENHRY, CDR2 SYGVKD. This CDR3 has 14 residues. V was cut by 6 bases and J by 0 bases, with 9 bases left in between. CDR3 sequence: CAIRRDTSGNTIYF. CDR3 coding DNA: TGTGCCATCAGGAGAGACACCTCTGGAAACACCATATATTTT.

J is TRBJ2-1 and V is TRBV7-6; D is unclear. The CDR3 has 15 amino acids. Per germline, CDR1 SGHVS and CDR2 FNYEAQ. The V end lost 1 base, the J end lost 7 bases, and 14 bases lay between the germline ends. The CDR3 sequence: CASSLDGGRGNEQFF. CDR3 nucleotides: TGTGCCAGCAGCTTAGACGGCGGCCGCGGAAATGAGCAGTTCTTC.

V and J are TRBV6-5 and TRBJ1-5; 8 bases are a match to TRBD1. CDR1 MNHEY and CDR2 SVGAGI come from the germline V gene. J gave up 3 bases and V 2 bases, and 3 bases lay outside the gene matches. The CDR3 covers 15 residues. For the CDR3, the DNA is TGTGCCAGCAGTTACAGGACAGGGTTCAATCAGCCCCAGCATTTT. Translated: CASSYRTGFNQPQHF.

V usage is TRBV29-1 and J usage is TRBJ1-2; 7 bases match TRBD1. The length of the CDR3 is 11 residues. The V and J ends lost 6 bases and 8 bases, in that order; junction bases with no gene match: 6. Germline V CDR1 and CDR2: SQVTM, ANQGSEA. CDR3 in amino acids: CSVRGQLGYTF. The CDR3 region has the DNA TGCAGCGTCCGGGGACAGTTGGGCTACACCTTC.

The chain uses TRBV7-9 and TRBJ2-3; no firm D call. Trimming removed 0 bases at V and 2 bases at J, with 6 bases between. Looked up from germline, CDR1 is SEHNR and CDR2 is FQNEAQ (reference sequence). The CDR3 totals 14 residues. The CDR3 loop reads CASSLAGPTDTQYF. The CDR3 bases are TGTGCCAGCAGCTTAGCGGGCCCCACAGATACGCAGTATTTT. Full variable domain (rest looked up from reference TRBV7-9 and TRBJ2-3): DTGVSQNPRHKITKRGQNVTFRCDPISEHNRLYWYRQTLGQGPEFLTYFQNEAQLEKSRLLSDRFSAERPKGSFSTLEIQRTEQGDSAMYLCASSLAGPTDTQYFGPGTRLTVL.

This clone was detected only once. The chain recombines TRBV5-1 with TRBJ2-3, with 10 bases aligning to TRBD2. The CDR3 runs to 17 residues. Germline V gene data show CDR1 as SGHRS and CDR2 as YFSETQ. Trimming at V came to 0 bases and at J to 5 bases, leaving 9 bases not matched to a gene. The DNA of the CDR3 is TGCGCCAGCAGCTTGGTCCCCCCTAGCGGGAGTAGAGATACGCAGTATTTT. As protein: CASSLVPPSGSRDTQYF.

The rearrangement links TRBV28 to TRBJ2-7; perhaps TRBD2 as D (7 bases). Trimming shortened V by 5 bases and J by 2 bases, and 13 bases separated the two germline ends. CDR1 and CDR2 (germline): MDHEN, SYDVKM. The CDR3 length is 14 residues. The CDR3 reads CASSMGGQTYEQYF. Here the CDR3 DNA reads TGTGCCAGCAGTATGGGGGGGCAGACCTACGAGCAGTACTTC.

In this sample, this clone turned up a few times. The rearrangement links TRBV29-1 to TRBJ2-2, with 11 bases aligning to TRBD2. Looked up from germline, CDR1 is SQVTM and CDR2 is ANQGSEA. V dropped 4 bases and J dropped 3; count of bases not matched to a gene: 1. The CDR3 extends over 14 amino acids. The CDR3 sequence: CSVGSGGDTGELFF. CDR3 bases: TGCAGCGTTGGTAGCGGGGGGGACACCGGGGAGCTGTTTTTT.

The rearrangement joins TRBV27 to TRBJ2-3; D gene uncertain. The germline V and J ends were trimmed by 3 bases and 3 bases, with 13 bases remaining between them. The CDR3 is 15 residues long. Germline V gene data show CDR1 as MNHEY and CDR2 as SMNVEV (reference sequence). The CDR3 loop is CASSFFAEPTDTQYF. The CDR3 nucleotides are TGTGCCAGCAGTTTCTTCGCAGAACCGACAGATACGCAGTATTTT.

The gene calls are TRBV4-2 and TRBJ1-6, with 7 bases that match TRBD1. With V trimmed by 3 bases and J by 9 bases, 11 bases remained unmatched. This CDR3 region has 16 residues. CDR1 and CDR2 (germline): LGHNA, YNFKEQ. CDR3 sequence: CASSQVRDSLGSPLHF. DNA of the CDR3: TGTGCCAGCAGCCAGGTTAGGGACAGTTTGGGTTCACCCCTCCACTTT.

V is TRBV7-2 and J is TRBJ1-2; no clear D gene. The V gene lost 5 bases and the J gene lost 1 base, with 8 bases spanning the gap. The germline V gene has CDR1 SGHTA and CDR2 FQGNSA. This CDR3 has 13 amino acids. The CDR3 is CASSPPFNYGYTF. CDR3 bases: TGTGCCAGCAGCCCACCCTTTAACTATGGCTACACCTTC.

The gene calls are TRBV7-3 and TRBJ2-6; D unresolved. The V gene lost 5 bases and the J gene lost 2 bases, with 10 bases spanning the gap. CDR3 length equals 15 residues. CDR1 is SGHTA, CDR2 FQGTGA, per germline. Here the CDR3 reads CASSPGVAGANVLTF. The CDR3 coding sequence is TGTGCCAGCAGCCCTGGGGTAGCTGGGGCCAACGTCCTGACTTTC.

The V call is TRBV6-5, the J call TRBJ2-7; 9 nucleotides match TRBD2. V lost 6 bases and J lost 0; bases outside the gene matches: 6. Germline lookup yields CDR1 MNHEY and CDR2 SVGAGI. The CDR3 is 15 residues long. The CDR3 sequence is CASSRSGGSSYEQYF. The DNA of the CDR3 is TGTGCCAGCAGCCGGAGCGGGGGGAGCTCCTACGAGCAGTACTTC.

This clone is classed as medium-sized. The chain is built from TRBV5-4 and TRBJ2-2, with 10 nucleotides matching TRBD1. CDR3 length equals 18 residues. Germline V gives CDR1 SGHNT, CDR2 YYREEE (reference sequence). Germline trimming cut 4 bases from V and 3 bases from J; bases unmatched to any gene: 12. The CDR3 protein is CASSVAETGGFHTGELFF. CDR3 nucleotides: TGTGCCAGCAGCGTCGCCGAGACAGGGGGCTTTCACACCGGGGAGCTGTTTTTT.